This TCR beta chain stems from a study of T cell repertoires in cytomegalovirus infection. Details on this clonotype: Its antigen is undetermined.

V was pared by 3 bases and J by 2 bases, with 12 bases between. CDR1 is LNHDA, CDR2 SQIVND, per germline (reference sequence). The CDR3 has 15 residues. TCRdb reanalysed the reads using MiXCR and keeps one entry per CDR3 protein. The sample holds hundreds of thousands of distinct CDR3 sequences, more than 30% seen once. The study's findings and limits: HLA-C-restricted TCR beta clonotypes specific for CMV led the ex vivo response.

The TCR was taken from a human donor in good health (CMV status not recorded). Some clones in this sample may be carry-over from other donors' samples. The gene calls are TRBV19 and TRBJ2-3, with D uncertain. The specimen comprised cultured PBMCs, sampled from culture after CMV antigen stimulation. The CDR3 spells CASSILGRNTDTQYF. The CDR3 DNA reads as TGTGCCAGTAGTATTCTCGGCAGAAACACAGATACGCAGTATTTT.